Listed here is a single TCR beta chain. Its antigen is currently unknown. The CDR3 is 12 residues long. V shed 6 bases and J shed 4 bases, with 12 bases lying between them. Germline V gives CDR1 SQVTM, CDR2 ANQGSEA. The repertoire was sequenced with immunoSEQ multiplex PCR; TCRdb's copy has only in-frame clones and lacks some. The sample lists over 20,000 clones, around 82% occurring once. The patients all showed relapse after autologous stem cell transplantation, while their brentuximab vedotin exposure varied. Patients reached a best response of complete response, partial response or progressive disease. The data stem from a study of PD-1 blockade in classical Hodgkin lymphoma. Findings and caveats of the study: When set against healthy donors, newly diagnosed patients were reported to show lower baseline TCR diversity. What drove the repertoire differences, possibly disease activity or prior therapy, has not been defined. Baseline diversity was lower in partial responders and progressors than complete responders.

This chain uses TRBV29-1 with TRBJ1-2; D perhaps matches TRBD1 (6 bases). The sequence was obtained from a human donor with classical Hodgkin lymphoma. The source was peripheral blood mononuclear cells (PBMCs), collected before the second cycle of nivolumab. The CDR3 reads CSVPGGAYGYTF. CDR3 DNA: TGCAGCGTCCCCGGGGGGGCCTATGGCTACACCTTC.